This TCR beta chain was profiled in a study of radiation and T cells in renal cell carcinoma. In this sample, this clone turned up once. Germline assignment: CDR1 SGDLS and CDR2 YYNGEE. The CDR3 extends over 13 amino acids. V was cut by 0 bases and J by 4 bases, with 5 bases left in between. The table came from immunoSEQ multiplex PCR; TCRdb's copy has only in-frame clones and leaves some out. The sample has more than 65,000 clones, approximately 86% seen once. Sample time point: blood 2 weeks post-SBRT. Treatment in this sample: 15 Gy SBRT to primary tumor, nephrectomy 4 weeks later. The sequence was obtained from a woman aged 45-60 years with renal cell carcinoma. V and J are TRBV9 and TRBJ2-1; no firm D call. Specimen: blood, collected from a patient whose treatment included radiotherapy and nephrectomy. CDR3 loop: CASSVGQYNEQFF. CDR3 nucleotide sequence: TGTGCCAGCAGCGTAGGGCAGTACAATGAGCAGTTCTTC.